The rows below give T cell receptor beta chains drawn from one sample of a study of T cell responses to AZD1222 COVID-19 vaccine. The protocol was immunoSEQ multiplex PCR, while the TCRdb copy is restricted to in-frame clones and leaves out a portion. The table lists some 120,000 clones, approximately 83% of them singletons. The source material was peripheral blood, sampled on day 0 of MenACWY control vaccination. These receptors all stem from an adult in good health. The CDR3 runs from the conserved cysteine through the conserved F or W. D genes are given only for firm matches. Not all rows give a size; the values are once, few, many and, for expanded clones, a class.

TRBJ2-3 | . | TRBD2 | TRBV28 | TGTGCCAGCAGTTTTGGACTAGCAGATACGCAGTATTTT | CASSFGLADTQYF
TRBJ1-6 | . | TRBD1 | TRBV3-1/TRBV3-2 | TGTGCCAGCAGCCGACAGGGGGCGAATTCACCCCTCCACTTT | CASSRQGANSPLHF
TRBJ2-7 | . | TRBD2 | TRBV19 | TGTGCCAGTAGGGACCAGTATAGCGGGGACTCCTACGAGCAGTACTTC | CASRDQYSGDSYEQYF
TRBJ1-1 | . | TRBD1 | TRBV7-2 | TGTGCCAGCACCCCGGACAGGGTTGGCACTGAAGCTTTCTTT | CASTPDRVGTEAFF
TRBJ1-2 | . | . | TRBV2 | TGTGCCAGCAGGTGGGGGCAGTACTATGGCTACACCTTC | CASRWGQYYGYTF
TRBJ1-3 | . | . | TRBV11-2 | TGTGCCAGCAGCTTCGCTGGAAACACCATATATTTT | CASSFAGNTIYF
TRBJ1-4 | few | . | TRBV19 | TGTGCCAGTAGTATCTCCCTTTTTGCAGGGGATGAAAAACTGTTTTTT | CASSISLFAGDEKLFF
TRBJ2-3 | . | TRBD2 | TRBV3-1/TRBV3-2 | TGTGCCAGCAGCCAAGGCCCCCCGGGGGGGGAGACAGATACGCAGTATTTT | CASSQGPPGGETDTQYF
TRBJ2-4 | . | . | TRBV5-4 | TGTGCCAGCAGCACTGGGGGGCTAGCCAAAAACATTCAGTACTTC | CASSTGGLAKNIQYF
TRBJ2-2 | . | TRBD1 | TRBV6-2/TRBV6-3 | TGTGCCAGCAGTGGGGTGGGGACAGCGAACACCGGGGAGCTGTTTTTT | CASSGVGTANTGELFF
TRBJ2-1 | . | . | TRBV1 | TGCACCAGCAGCCAAGATCAGAGGAAGCGAAGCTCCTACAATGAGCAGTTCTTC | CTSSQDQRKRSSYNEQFF
TRBJ1-1 | . | . | TRBV27 | TGTGCCAGCAGTTTCAGGGTAAAACCTGACACTGAAGCTTTCTTT | CASSFRVKPDTEAFF
TRBJ1-5 | . | . | TRBV21-1 | TGTGCCAGCAACCTAGGAGGGGGCGGGCAGCCCCAGCATTTT | CASNLGGGGQPQHF
TRBJ1-4 | . | TRBD1 | TRBV3-1/TRBV3-2 | TGTGCCAGCAGCGACCCCGGGACAGGGGTGGAAAAACTGTTTTTT | CASSDPGTGVEKLFF
TRBJ2-2 | . | TRBD1 | TRBV6-5 | TGTGCCAGCAGTCCATCACAGGGGGCCGGGGAGCTGTTTTTT | CASSPSQGAGELFF
TRBJ2-4 | . | TRBD2 | TRBV5-1 | TGCGCCAGCCGGGAGGGAGGGGGAGCCAAAAACATTCAGTACTTC | CASREGGGAKNIQYF
TRBJ1-1 | . | . | TRBV7-2 | TGTGCCAGCAGCTTAAACATAGGCACTGAAGCTTTCTTT | CASSLNIGTEAFF
TRBJ1-1 | . | . | TRBV2 | TGTGCCAGCAGTGAAGCAGTGTCGGTGAACACTGAAGCTTTCTTT | CASSEAVSVNTEAFF
TRBJ1-1 | . | TRBD1 | TRBV6-6 | TGTGCCAGCGGAACAGGGGCCACTGAAGCTTTCTTT | CASGTGATEAFF
TRBJ1-5 | once | TRBD1 | TRBV7-9 | TGTGCCAGCAGCCCTGGACAGGGGGCGAATCAGCCCCAGCATTTT | CASSPGQGANQPQHF
TRBJ2-5 | once | . | TRBV18 | TGTGCCAGCTCACCTAGGGTGGGAGAGACCCAGTACTTC | CASSPRVGETQYF
TRBJ2-5 | . | TRBD1 | TRBV15 | TGTGCCACCAGCAGTGGACAGGGGGAAGAGACCCAGTACTTC | CATSSGQGEETQYF
TRBJ2-1 | . | TRBD1 | TRBV18 | TGTGCCAGCTCACCCGGGACAGGAGCCTCCAATGAGCAGTTCTTC | CASSPGTGASNEQFF
TRBJ1-5 | . | . | TRBV19 | TGTGCCAGTAGTATAGAAGGGAGACAGTGGGGTAGCAATCAGCCCCAGCATTTT | CASSIEGRQWGSNQPQHF
TRBJ2-3 | . | . | TRBV7-2 | TGTGCCAGCAGCTTAGAAGCCCTTCCTCCCACAGATACGCAGTATTTT | CASSLEALPPTDTQYF
TRBJ1-3 | . | . | TRBV5-1 | TGCGCCAGCAGCTTGGCCGGGGCAGGACGATCTTACTCTGGAAACACCATATATTTT | CASSLAGAGRSYSGNTIYF
TRBJ2-5 | . | . | TRBV4-1 | TGCGCCAGCAGCCGATCCCTGGACAGAAAAGAGACCCAGTACTTC | CASSRSLDRKETQYF
TRBJ2-1 | . | . | TRBV5-1 | TGCGCCAGCAGCTTGATACCGCCAAGCAATGAGCAGTTCTTC | CASSLIPPSNEQFF